This entry lists 4 T cell receptor beta chains sequenced from one sample in a study of control samples from healthy donors and cancer patients. Generated by immunoSEQ multiplex PCR, the TCRdb table keeps only in-frame clones and is missing some. The table lists 150,000 or so clones, approximately 94% of them singletons. The sequenced sample was blood. The origin of the receptors is a man between 40 and 49 years old in good health.

The genes are TRBV15 and TRBJ2-7; D possibly corresponds to TRBD1 (5 bases). The CDR3 has 15 residues. V was pared by 0 bases and J by 3 bases, with 12 bases between. Germline V gene data show CDR1 as LNHNV and CDR2 as YYDKDF (reference sequence). CDR3 in DNA: TGTGCCACCAGCAGAGATCTTGGTCAGGGCTACGAGCAGTACTTC. Translating it yields CATSRDLGQGYEQYF.

The chain links TRBV7-8 to TRBJ1-4; D is possibly TRBD1 (5 bases). The germline CDR1 and CDR2 sequences are SGHVS and FQNEAQ. The CDR3 is made up of 16 amino acids. V dropped 5 bases and J dropped 0 bases, with 13 bases sitting between them. CDR3 nucleotide sequence: TGTGCCAGCAGCCGCTATAGGGACGCAACTAATGAAAAACTGTTTTTT. Translated, it gives CASSRYRDATNEKLFF. The entire variable domain, with the rest obtained from reference TRBV7-8 and TRBJ1-4, is as follows: GAGVSQSPRYKVAKRGQDVALRCDPISGHVSLFWYQQALGQGPEFLTYFQNEAQLDKSGLPSDRFFAERPEGSVSTLKIQRTQQEDSAVYLCASSRYRDATNEKLFFGSGTQLSVL.

The chain joins TRBV28 to TRBJ1-4; D ambiguous. Per the germline V gene, CDR1 is MDHEN and CDR2 is SYDVKM. This CDR3 comprises 11 residues. The ends were cut back, 5 bases at V and 8 bases at J, with 6 bases in the middle. The CDR3 DNA reads as TGTGCCAGCAGTGACCCGGAAAAACTGTTTTTT. As protein: CASSDPEKLFF.

The chain is built from TRBV7-2 and TRBJ2-1; TRBD2 is a possible D gene (5 bases). This CDR3 is built from 15 residues. The germline V gene encodes CDR1 SGHTA and CDR2 FQGNSA. The V end was cut by 4 bases, the J end by 1 base, with 11 bases between. Here the CDR3 reads CASSSDRGSYNEQFF. DNA of the CDR3: TGTGCCAGCAGCTCGGATAGAGGGTCCTACAATGAGCAGTTCTTC. Using reference TRBV7-2 and TRBJ2-1 for the parts outside the CDR3, the full variable domain is GAGVSQSPSNKVTEKGKDVELRCDPISGHTALYWYRQSLGQGLEFLIYFQGNSAPDKSGLPSDRFSAERTGGSVSTLTIQRTQQEDSAVYLCASSSDRGSYNEQFFGPGTRLTVL.